Listed here are 5 T cell receptor beta chains from one sample, sequenced in a study of blood T cell repertoires in COVID-19. Clones were sequenced by immunoSEQ multiplex PCR, and TCRdb holds only the in-frame ones, with some missing. The sample has under 200,000 clones; around four fifths are singletons. Sequenced material: peripheral blood. Source of these receptors: a man between 60 and 70 years old with COVID-19, enrolled during active disease.

This chain joins TRBV18 and TRBJ1-1; D is possibly TRBD1 (5 bases). The germline V gene has CDR1 KGHSH and CDR2 LQKENI. This CDR3 is 14 amino acids long. Deletions cut 2 bases from V and 5 bases from J, with 12 bases between. CDR3 nucleotide sequence: TGTGCCAGCTCACCAACTCAGGGTAGGACTGAAGCTTTCTTT. This sequence encodes CASSPTQGRTEAFF.

In nucleotides, the CDR3 is TGTGCCAGCACCTCAAGAGGACTAGCGGGACGGAATGAGCAGTTCTTC. Residues: CASTSRGLAGRNEQFF. This chain links TRBV27 with TRBJ2-1; the match to TRBD2 covers 12 bases. V lost 7 bases, J lost 7 bases, and 11 bases stayed unmatched. The CDR3 loop spans 16 amino acids. The germline V gene has CDR1 MNHEY and CDR2 SMNVEV (reference sequence).

The V and J genes are TRBV3-1 (or the pseudogene TRBV3-2) and TRBJ2-1; TRBD1 agrees at 8 bases. Germline V lookup: CDR1 LGHDT, CDR2 YNNKEL (reference sequence). V lost 2 bases, J lost 2 bases, and 2 bases stayed unmatched. CDR3 length: 15 amino acids. The DNA for the CDR3 is TGTGCCAGCAGCCAAAGGACAGGGACCTACAATGAGCAGTTCTTC. It codes for CASSQRTGTYNEQFF.

This chain links TRBV2 with TRBJ2-1; the D gene is possibly TRBD1 (6 bases). The CDR3 loop spans 15 amino acids. Germline lookup yields CDR1 SNHLY and CDR2 FYNNEI. The V end was cut by 5 bases, the J end by 0 bases, with 11 bases between. CDR3 protein: CASSRDRSSYNEQFF. The CDR3 nucleotides read TGTGCCAGCAGTCGAGACAGGAGCTCCTACAATGAGCAGTTCTTC.

This clone showed up just once. This chain uses TRBV5-4 with TRBJ1-2, with D uncertain. From germline, CDR1 is SGHNT and CDR2 YYREEE (reference sequence). V dropped 3 bases and J dropped 8 bases, with 14 bases sitting between them. CDR3 length: 13 amino acids. CDR3 DNA: TGTGCCAGCAGCTCGGGAGCAGTCTGGGGCTACACCTTC. Amino acid sequence: CASSSGAVWGYTF.